This T cell receptor beta chain comes out of a study of cytomegalovirus exposure and HLA in healthy donors. This CDR3 comprises 16 residues. Between the trimmed V and J ends, which lost 1 base and 3 bases, there was a span of 16 bases. Germline V lookup: CDR1 SGHVS, CDR2 FNYEAQ. This clone was counted a single time. Its cognate antigen is unknown. Study-level points and caveats: Rare TCR sequences dominated, though some public TCRs recurred in many donors. First-cohort TCR clusters were later found to tend to co-occur in the 120 or so validation repertoires.

Separate from the roughly 720-subject first cohort was the approximately 120-subject validation cohort, to which the donors belonged. The method was immunoSEQ multiplex PCR; TCRdb's version includes in-frame clones alone and lacks a portion of them. Among a few hundred thousand clones listed, roughly 91% were seen once. The chain is built from TRBV7-6 and TRBJ2-7; D is perhaps TRBD2 (6 bases). The sequenced sample was PBMCs. The sequence derives from a woman under 40 in good health and CMV-seronegative. This chain's CDR3 is CASSLDDRGWDYEQYF. The CDR3 DNA is TGTGCCAGCAGCTTAGACGATCGGGGGTGGGACTACGAGCAGTACTTC.